These 24 T cell receptor beta chains were sequenced from one sample in a study of blood T cell repertoires in COVID-19. Clones were read by immunoSEQ multiplex PCR, and TCRdb kept only the in-frame ones, dropping some. The sample lists 100,000 to 150,000 clones, around 82% occurring once. The sample was peripheral blood. The receptors here all came from a woman younger than 45 who had recovered from COVID-19.

The genes are TRBV6-5 and TRBJ2-7; 13 nucleotides agree with TRBD2. The length of the CDR3 is 15 residues. Trimming at V came to 7 bases and at J to 3 bases, leaving 6 bases not matched to a gene. Germline CDR1 reads MNHEY; CDR2 reads SVGAGI. The CDR3 spells CASKGLAGFIYEQYF. The CDR3, as DNA: TGTGCCAGCAAGGGACTAGCGGGATTCATCTACGAGCAGTACTTC.

This clone was seen more than once but under ten times. The chain joins TRBV5-6 to TRBJ1-2; D is uncertain. Per the germline V gene, CDR1 is SGHDT and CDR2 is YYEEEE. Trimming stripped 4 bases from V and 8 bases from J, with 12 bases between. The CDR3 is 12 amino acids. CDR3 coding DNA: TGTGCCAGCAGCCCCTTACTAGGAGGCTACACCTTC. It yields the protein CASSPLLGGYTF. Together with reference TRBV5-6 and TRBJ1-2, the CDR3 gives the full variable domain: DAGVTQSPTHLIKTRGQQVTLRCSPKSGHDTVSWYQQALGQGPQFIFQYYEEEERQRGNFPDRFSGHQFPNYSSELNVNALLLGDSALYLCASSPLLGGYTFGSGTRLTVV.

The chain combines TRBV5-1 with TRBJ2-1; D perhaps matches TRBD2 (5 bases). The CDR3 loop spans 14 amino acids. V lost 0 bases and J 7 bases, leaving 11 bases between the germline ends. Looked up from germline, CDR1 is SGHRS and CDR2 is YFSETQ. The CDR3 protein is CASSLELEVNEQFF. Written as DNA, the CDR3 is TGCGCCAGCAGCTTGGAACTAGAAGTAAATGAGCAGTTCTTC.

This clone is a singleton in its sample. V is TRBV19 and J is TRBJ2-1; D may be TRBD2 (6 bases). CDR1 and CDR2 from the germline V gene are LNHDA and SQIVND (reference sequence). With 5 bases removed from V and 7 bases from J, the gap between germline ends came to 12 bases. This CDR3 contains 13 residues. The CDR3 is CASSPTSRNEQFF. CDR3 sequence (DNA): TGTGCCAGTAGTCCGACTAGTCGGAATGAGCAGTTCTTC.

The rearrangement uses TRBV11-2 and TRBJ2-3, with 7 positions matching TRBD2. Per germline, CDR1 SGHAT and CDR2 FQNNGV. This CDR3 contains 14 residues. Trimming took 5 bases from V and 4 from J; bases not matched to a gene: 6. CDR3 coding DNA: TGTGCCAGCAGCACCCTACTAGCGCCAGATACGCAGTATTTT. Its translation is CASSTLLAPDTQYF.

The chain employs TRBV2 and TRBJ2-1; TRBD2 agrees at 11 bases. The CDR3 runs to 15 residues. J lost 4 bases, V lost 7 bases, and 6 bases had no gene match. Germline assignment: CDR1 SNHLY and CDR2 FYNNEI. In DNA, the CDR3 is TGTGCCAGCAAATCGGTAGCGGGGGGGTACAATGAGCAGTTCTTC. Translation gives CASKSVAGGYNEQFF.

The rearrangement uses TRBV7-9 and TRBJ2-1, with D possibly being TRBD2 (6 bases). Looked up from germline, CDR1 is SEHNR and CDR2 is FQNEAQ (reference sequence). V dropped 1 base and J dropped 8 bases, with 15 bases sitting between them. The CDR3 loop spans 15 amino acids. The CDR3 region has the DNA TGTGCCAGCAGCTTAGAAGGGCTAGCGTCGGATGAGCAGTTCTTC. It yields the protein CASSLEGLASDEQFF.

To note about this clone: Sequence at one end of the junction differs from germline and may be a read error. This chain links TRBV6-5 with TRBJ2-1, with a weak D call TRBD2 (6 bases). CDR3 size: 13 residues. Germline V gene lookup returns CDR1 MNHEY and CDR2 SVGAGI. The CDR3 DNA follows: TGTGCCAGCTCCCGGGACTCCCACAATGAGCAGTTCTTC. This gives the protein CASSRDSHNEQFF.

This chain links TRBV5-6 with TRBJ2-7; 8 bases agree with TRBD1. The J segment lost 8 bases and the V segment lost 4 bases, leaving 14 bases of the junction unmatched. The germline V gene encodes CDR1 SGHDT and CDR2 YYEEEE. The CDR3 is 15 residues long. The DNA of the CDR3 is TGTGCCAGCAGCCCCCTACGGACAGGGAAGATCAAGCAGTACTTC. This sequence encodes CASSPLRTGKIKQYF.

A single count supports this clone. The CDR3 nucleotides read TGTGCCAGTACCGCACCCTCAGGGAACACTGAAGCTTTCTTT. Amino acids: CASTAPSGNTEAFF. The rearrangement links TRBV19 to TRBJ1-1, with D uncertain. The CDR3 is made up of 14 amino acids. V was cut by 7 bases and J by 1 base, with 13 bases left in between. The germline gives CDR1 LNHDA, CDR2 SQIVND (reference sequence).

This clone has only one observation. The V call is TRBV5-1, the J call TRBJ1-6, with 8 bases matching TRBD1. This CDR3 is built from 19 residues. In germline, CDR1 is SGHRS, CDR2 YFSETQ. With 6 bases clipped from V and 9 bases from J, the junction kept 23 bases outside the gene matches. Here the CDR3 DNA reads TGCGCCAGCACCCCCGGAAAACCTGGACAGGGCAAGGGGATTTCACCCCTCCACTTT. Translation gives CASTPGKPGQGKGISPLHF.

The rearrangement joins TRBV13 to TRBJ1-2; the D gene is possibly TRBD1 (5 bases). The CDR3 extends over 17 amino acids. V was trimmed by 8 bases and J by 0 bases, leaving 22 bases between them. The germline CDR1 and CDR2 sequences are PRHDT and FYEKMQ (reference sequence). The CDR3 loop reads CASHPRSAGPTNYGYTF. For the CDR3, the DNA is TGTGCCAGCCATCCACGGAGCGCAGGGCCCACTAACTATGGCTACACCTTC.

The CDR3 is CAISELTGTAAPEAFF. For the CDR3, the DNA is TGTGCCATCAGTGAGTTGACCGGGACAGCGGCCCCTGAAGCTTTCTTT. The rearrangement uses TRBV10-3 and TRBJ1-1; 7 bases align to TRBD1. The CDR3 consists of 16 residues. CDR1 ENHRY and CDR2 SYGVKD come from the germline V gene. Losses at the gene ends were 1 base for V and 6 bases for J; bases not matched to a gene: 11.

CDR3 region: CASTAGTGGIGYTF. CDR3 sequence (DNA): TGTGCCAGCACCGCGGGGACAGGGGGGATCGGCTACACCTTC. V gene TRBV6-5 combines with J gene TRBJ1-2, with TRBD1 matching over 11 bases. V lost 7 bases and J lost 8; bases outside the gene matches: 9. The CDR3 loop spans 14 amino acids. The germline V gene has CDR1 MNHEY and CDR2 SVGAGI.

J is TRBJ1-5 and V is TRBV12-3 or TRBV12-4; D remains ambiguous. This CDR3 is 12 amino acids long. V lost 4 bases, J lost 11 bases, and 12 bases lay in between. The chain's CDR3 is CASSYGVVAQHF. In nucleotides, the CDR3 is TGTGCCAGCAGTTACGGAGTAGTAGCCCAGCATTTT.

This clone was seen only once. The CDR3 loop is CASSLEEVSPGAFF. The CDR3 nucleotides are TGTGCCAGCAGCTTAGAAGAGGTCTCCCCGGGGGCTTTCTTT. The gene calls are TRBV7-9 and TRBJ1-1; D remains unclear. The V end was cut by 1 base, the J end by 11 bases, with 17 bases between. Germline V gene data show CDR1 as SEHNR and CDR2 as FQNEAQ (reference sequence). CDR3 size: 14 residues.

V is TRBV7-9 and J is TRBJ2-1, with D unclear. The CDR3 runs 13 residues. Trimming shortened V by 3 bases and J by 10 bases, and 13 bases separated the two germline ends. Germline V gene sequence: CDR1 SEHNR, CDR2 FQNEAQ (reference sequence). CDR3 sequence reads: CASSLRLQWEQFF. The DNA for the CDR3 is TGTGCCAGCAGCTTGAGACTCCAGTGGGAGCAGTTCTTC.

The chain uses TRBV30 and TRBJ2-7; 12 nucleotides match TRBD2. The germline V gene encodes CDR1 GTSNPN and CDR2 SVGIG (reference sequence). The ends lost 3 bases at V and 3 bases at J; junction bases unmatched: 12. This CDR3 region has 17 residues. CDR3 sequence reads: CAWRPGGGLAGYYEQYF. The CDR3 DNA sequence: TGTGCCTGGAGGCCCGGAGGCGGACTAGCGGGGTACTACGAGCAGTACTTC.

On this clone: The same CDR3 is also encoded by other DNA sequences in this sample. J is TRBJ1-3 and V is TRBV5-1, with 8 bases matching TRBD1. CDR1 SGHRS and CDR2 YFSETQ come from the germline V gene. V was clipped by 0 bases and J by 4 bases; unmatched bases: 0. The CDR3 runs 14 residues. The CDR3 region is CASSLDRGGNTIYF. CDR3 bases: TGCGCCAGCAGCTTGGACAGGGGGGGAAACACCATATATTTT.

Of note for this clone: Mismatch with germline at one junction end may stem from a read error. The chain has TRBV7-7 and TRBJ2-3, with a possible D match to TRBD2 (6 bases). Germline V gene sequence: CDR1 SSHAT, CDR2 FNYEAQ (reference sequence). The CDR3 length is 16 residues. The CDR3 region has the DNA TGTGCTAGCAGCCCACTAGGCGGGGTTAGCACAGATACGCAGTATTTT. This translates into CASSPLGGVSTDTQYF.

This sequence joins TRBV6-5 and TRBJ2-7; 9 bases align to TRBD2. Germline assignment: CDR1 MNHEY and CDR2 SVGAGI. The CDR3 sequence is 14 residues long. V was pared by 6 bases and J by 4 bases, with 7 bases of the junction left unmatched. The CDR3 sequence is CASRRQAGGYEQYF. CDR3 coding DNA: TGTGCCAGCAGACGGCAAGCGGGAGGTTACGAGCAGTACTTC.

The chain links TRBV12-3 or TRBV12-4 to TRBJ2-1; the match to TRBD1 covers 7 bases. The CDR3 length is 13 residues. V trimming: 6 bases; J trimming: 3 bases; junction bases outside the gene matches: 2. The CDR3 protein is CASRWDSYNEQFF. CDR3 nucleotide sequence: TGTGCCAGCAGATGGGACAGCTACAATGAGCAGTTCTTC.

The chain joins TRBV12-3 or TRBV12-4 to TRBJ1-1; D is perhaps TRBD1 (6 bases). The CDR3 is 13 amino acids. The V gene lost 5 bases and the J gene lost 1 base, with 8 bases spanning the gap. The DNA of the CDR3 is TGTGCCAGCAGTGAACAGGGGAACACTGAAGCTTTCTTT. It is translated as CASSEQGNTEAFF.

The chain joins TRBV6-6 to TRBJ1-2; D gene uncertain. This CDR3 contains 13 residues. V was pared by 5 bases and J by 3 bases, with 10 bases between. Germline assignment: CDR1 MNHNY and CDR2 SVGAGI (reference sequence). The CDR3: CASSHAQDYGYTF. CDR3 bases: TGTGCCAGCAGTCACGCTCAGGACTATGGCTACACCTTC.